The present T cell receptor beta chain was sequenced within a study of T cells in Graves' hyperthyroidism and ophthalmopathy. Study-wide points: It was a median 6.5 months before onset that the model predicted ophthalmopathy. Most thyroid-expanded clonotypes above 0.001 were also found in blood.

What was amplified from RNA transcripts were TCR beta CDR3 regions. TCR CDR3 regions were first amplified by RT-PCR with HTBI primers. TCRdb reprocessed the multiplex PCR reads via MiXCR and lists one record per CDR3 protein. The table lists around 480,000 distinct CDR3 sequences, around 14% of them singletons. Concerning this clonotype: What it binds is unknown.

From germline, CDR1 is SNHLY and CDR2 FYNNEI. There are 13 residues in the CDR3. V was clipped by 8 bases and J by 7 bases; unmatched bases: 5. Lactation, pregnancy, other autoimmune disease or uncontrolled infection led to exclusion of patients. This receptor was identified in a woman under 30 with Graves' hyperthyroidism. Input material: blood. The chain is built from TRBV2 and TRBJ1-6; TRBD1 matches 7 bases. As DNA, the CDR3 is TGTGCCAGCGCTAGGGACAGAAATTCACCCCTCCACTTT. It is translated as CASARDRNSPLHF. The complete variable domain, with remaining parts taken from reference TRBV2 and TRBJ1-6, reads EPEVTQTPSHQVTQMGQEVILRCVPISNHLYFYWYRQILGQKVEFLVSFYNNEISEKSEIFDDQFSVERPDGSNFTLKIRSTKLEDSAMYFCASARDRNSPLHFGNGTRLTVT.